Listed below are T cell receptor beta chains from one sample, sequenced in a study of Ad26.COV2.S vaccination and SARS-CoV-2 variants. Clones were read by immunoSEQ multiplex PCR, and TCRdb kept only the in-frame ones, dropping some. The top ten hold roughly an eighth of the sample, which has 410,000 or so clones, about 93% seen once. This specimen was peripheral blood, taken in a trial of Ad26.COV2.S vaccine versus placebo. These receptors were obtained from a person aged 18-60 years who received the Ad26.COV2.S COVID-19 vaccine or a placebo. Each CDR3 is given with its conserved first and last residue. Each record gives: V gene, CDR3 length, J gene, clone size, CDR3 protein. Clone size is stated in some rows and not others, as once, few, many or a class when expanded.

v_gene: TRBV27
len: 16
j_gene: TRBJ1-2
abundance: -
CDR3aa: CASRLHPGGANYGYTF

v_gene: TRBV7-9
len: 14
j_gene: TRBJ1-1
abundance: -
CDR3aa: CASSVGVVDTEAFF

v_gene: TRBV19
len: 14
j_gene: TRBJ1-1
abundance: -
CDR3aa: CASSLTGLGTEAFF

v_gene: TRBV29-1
len: 12
j_gene: TRBJ1-1
abundance: -
CDR3aa: CSAVTGGTEAFF

v_gene: TRBV7-9
len: 15
j_gene: TRBJ1-6
abundance: few
CDR3aa: CASSLTGNDNSPLHF

v_gene: TRBV11-2
len: 15
j_gene: TRBJ1-3
abundance: -
CDR3aa: CASSPGWEVGNTIYF

v_gene: TRBV6-5
len: 13
j_gene: TRBJ2-3
abundance: -
CDR3aa: CAIKIGGTDTQYF

v_gene: TRBV2
len: 13
j_gene: TRBJ1-2
abundance: few
CDR3aa: CASSPLQGSGYTF

v_gene: TRBV9
len: 15
j_gene: TRBJ1-2
abundance: -
CDR3aa: CASSVGTAVNYGYTF

v_gene: TRBV18
len: 12
j_gene: TRBJ2-5
abundance: -
CDR3aa: CASSPSEETQYF

v_gene: TRBV4-1
len: 17
j_gene: TRBJ1-4
abundance: -
CDR3aa: CASSQVGKGRTNEKLFF

v_gene: TRBV5-6
len: 15
j_gene: TRBJ2-3
abundance: -
CDR3aa: CASSFWDRGIDTQYF

v_gene: TRBV10-3
len: 15
j_gene: TRBJ1-6
abundance: once
CDR3aa: CAISELSFGNSPLHF

v_gene: TRBV7-8
len: 15
j_gene: TRBJ2-5
abundance: -
CDR3aa: CASSLGGRGFETQYF

v_gene: TRBV25-1
len: 17
j_gene: TRBJ1-6
abundance: -
CDR3aa: CASSERFESSYNSPLHF

v_gene: TRBV10-2
len: 14
j_gene: TRBJ1-1
abundance: few
CDR3aa: CASNNRDLNTEAFF

v_gene: TRBV4-1
len: 17
j_gene: TRBJ2-4
abundance: once
CDR3aa: CASSQVGRGEAKNIQYF

v_gene: TRBV7-2
len: 15
j_gene: TRBJ2-7
abundance: -
CDR3aa: CASSVLGPGFSGEYF

v_gene: TRBV11-3
len: 17
j_gene: TRBJ2-1
abundance: -
CDR3aa: CASSAWTSGSAYNEQFF